This TCR beta chain was recovered during a study of T cells in localized non-small cell lung cancer. Study results and limitations: Patients showing higher blood T cell density tended to see longer overall survival.

Points on this clone: Its antigen is as yet unknown.

The data were produced by immunoSEQ multiplex PCR, yet TCRdb's version contains in-frame clones alone and is incomplete. The table shows 75,000 to 80,000 clones, with more than 75% occurring only once. The material sequenced was peripheral blood, taken before any cancer treatment. This clonotype was sampled from a female donor older than 55 with stage I lung adenocarcinoma.

CDR3 protein: CASRIQGNYGYTF. The DNA of the CDR3 is TGTGCCAGCAGGATACAGGGTAACTATGGCTACACCTTC. V usage is TRBV28 and J usage is TRBJ1-2; a weak D match, TRBD1 (6 bases). This CDR3 is 13 amino acids long. Germline V CDR1 and CDR2: MDHEN, SYDVKM. The V gene lost 6 bases and the J gene lost 1 base, with 9 bases spanning the gap.